This T cell receptor beta chain originates from a study of shared clonotypes between healthy human individuals. Turning to the study itself: The donor group consisted of a couple of women and a few men, aged 18 to 49. Study results and limitations: Generation probabilities of non-shared clonotypes were lower (relative to those shared by all four donors).

The method was immunoSEQ multiplex PCR; TCRdb's version includes in-frame clones alone and lacks a portion of them. The sample yields 1 million to 1.3 million clones, 70% to 80% seen once. About this clone: Antigen specificity is unknown.

In the CD4+ fraction, cells were divided into CD45RA+ naive and CD45RA-negative memory subsets. Sequenced: memory CD4+ T cells from PBMCs. Described subset: CD45RA-negative fraction. This receptor was taken from a young man in good health. Some clones in this sample may be carry-over from other donors' samples.

The CDR3 DNA sequence: TGTGCCAGCAGCCCACAGAGCTCCTACGAGCAGTACTTC. This gives the protein CASSPQSSYEQYF. The V call is TRBV7-9, the J call TRBJ2-7; D is unclear. Trimming took off 5 bases at V and 0 bases at J, with 8 bases between the two ends. This CDR3 is built from 13 residues. Per the germline V gene, CDR1 is SEHNR and CDR2 is FQNEAQ (reference sequence).